The 21 T cell receptor beta chains in this list originate from one sample, sequenced in a study of cytomegalovirus exposure and HLA in healthy donors. PCR was performed using 60 Vbeta and 13 Jbeta primers. This table comes from immunoSEQ multiplex PCR, and its TCRdb copy is limited to in-frame clones, with some not included. The table records around 130,000 clones, 8.5% of them present only once. The sample comprised PBMCs. The receptors were sampled from a man aged 40-50 years in good health and CMV-seronegative.

Note on this clone: The sample contains more than one DNA sequence encoding this CDR3. The chain couples TRBV5-6 to TRBJ2-7; possibly TRBD1 for D (5 bases). Germline-derived CDR1 and CDR2 are SGHDT and YYEEEE. This CDR3 has 17 amino acids. Between the trimmed V and J ends, which lost 2 bases and 0 bases, there was a span of 18 bases. The CDR3 region has the DNA TGTGCCAGCAGCTTACAGGCATACTCATCATACTCCTACGAGCAGTACTTC. As protein: CASSLQAYSSYSYEQYF.

This clone has only a few counts. The chain has TRBV9 and TRBJ2-7, with TRBD1 identical over 9 bases. The germline V gene has CDR1 SGDLS and CDR2 YYNGEE. CDR3 length: 14 residues. V was clipped by 3 bases and J by 3 bases; unmatched bases: 4. The CDR3 coding sequence is TGTGCCAGCAGCGGACCGGGACAGGGCTACGAGCAGTACTTC. This translates into CASSGPGQGYEQYF.

In its sample, this clone was seen a few times. This chain connects TRBV10-1 to TRBJ2-1; D remains unclear. CDR3 length: 15 residues. From germline, CDR1 is WNHNN and CDR2 SYGVQD (reference sequence). Deletions cut 2 bases from V and 8 bases from J, with 16 bases between. The CDR3 loop is CASSEPGSRIDEQFF. In nucleotides, the CDR3 is TGCGCCAGCAGTGAGCCCGGGTCACGGATCGATGAGCAGTTCTTC.

This clone was counted between two and nine times. J is TRBJ2-3 and V is TRBV5-1; 7 positions agree with TRBD2. CDR3 length: 16 amino acids. J was trimmed by 0 bases and V by 0 bases; bases with no gene match: 4. CDR1 SGHRS and CDR2 YFSETQ come from the germline V gene. The CDR3 loop reads CASSLVGGGSTDTQYF. The CDR3 region has the DNA TGCGCCAGCAGCTTGGTTGGCGGGGGTAGCACAGATACGCAGTATTTT. Based on the CDR3 plus reference TRBV5-1 and TRBJ2-3, the full variable domain is KAGVTQTPRYLIKTRGQQVTLSCSPISGHRSVSWYQQTPGQGLQFLFEYFSETQRNKGNFPGRFSGRQFSNSRSEMNVSTLELGDSALYLCASSLVGGGSTDTQYFGPGTRLTVL.

This clone was detected only a few times. The chain recombines TRBV6-5 with TRBJ1-1; D is perhaps TRBD1 (5 bases). V was trimmed by 5 bases and J by 0 bases, leaving 13 bases between them. The germline CDR1 and CDR2 sequences are MNHEY and SVGAGI. The CDR3 loop spans 15 amino acids. CDR3 sequence (DNA): TGTGCCAGCAGTAGGACAACGGAGATGAACACTGAAGCTTTCTTT. Translating it yields CASSRTTEMNTEAFF.

On this clone: Without the conserved terminal phenylalanine or tryptophan, this CDR3 likely stems from a read error. The chain carries TRBV9 and TRBJ2-2; tentative D call: TRBD1 (6 bases). The CDR3 sequence is 15 residues long. V lost 0 bases and J 3 bases, leaving 9 bases between the germline ends. Germline CDR1 and CDR2: SGDLS and YYNGEE. CDR3 in DNA: TGTGCCAGCAGCGTAGGAGGGGGATACACCGGGGAGCTGTTTGTT. This translates into CASSVGGGYTGELFV.

The chain has TRBV2 and TRBJ2-5; 7 nucleotides agree with TRBD2. The better agreement between TRBJ2-7 and the DNA end casts doubt on the J call. This CDR3 contains 11 residues. Germline CDR1 reads SNHLY; CDR2 reads FYNNEI. DNA of the CDR3: TGTGCCAGCGGGACTACCTACGAGCAGTACTTC. It is translated as CASGTTYEQYF.

This clone appeared a few times. V is TRBV19 and J is TRBJ1-1; D gene ambiguous. CDR3 length: 13 amino acids. V gave up 5 bases and J gave up 10 bases, with 17 bases separating them. Germline V gene sequence: CDR1 LNHDA, CDR2 SQIVND (reference sequence). The CDR3 protein is CASSARDSPRAFF. CDR3 DNA sequence: TGTGCCAGTAGTGCACGGGATTCGCCCCGAGCTTTCTTT.

The rearrangement uses TRBV5-1 and TRBJ1-3; possible D gene TRBD1, 6 bases. Trimming pared 0 bases from V and 2 bases from J, leaving 9 bases between. CDR1 SGHRS and CDR2 YFSETQ come from the germline V gene. This CDR3 comprises 15 residues. The CDR3 loop is CASSLAGTPGNTIYF. The DNA of the CDR3 is TGCGCCAGCAGCTTGGCCGGGACACCTGGAAACACCATATATTTT.

The CDR3 bases are TGTGCCAGCAGGCTCGCGGCAGGGGCGAATGAAGCTTTCTTT. As protein: CASRLAAGANEAFF. The chain recombines TRBV6-5 with TRBJ1-1, with D possibly matching TRBD1 (6 bases). This CDR3 has 14 amino acids. The V and J ends lost 6 bases and 7 bases respectively, with 18 bases between them. Per germline, CDR1 MNHEY and CDR2 SVGAGI.

This clone was counted only a few times. The rearrangement uses TRBV19 and TRBJ1-2; 8 bases fit TRBD1. The CDR3 is 13 residues long. V dropped 6 bases and J dropped 6; count of bases not matched to a gene: 6. Germline CDR1 reads LNHDA; CDR2 reads SQIVND (reference sequence). CDR3 coding DNA: TGTGCCAGTAGGACAGGGGTGGGCGATGGCTACACCTTC. It is translated as CASRTGVGDGYTF.

This clone was counted a few times. The chain joins TRBV10-3 to TRBJ2-2; D unclear. The CDR3 has 13 residues. Germline V gives CDR1 ENHRY, CDR2 SYGVKD. Trimming stripped 6 bases from V and 7 bases from J, with 12 bases between. CDR3 DNA: TGTGCCATCAGGGTAGAATTAAACGGGGAGCTGTTTTTT. It codes for CAIRVELNGELFF.

This clone was seen only a few times. This chain uses TRBV18 with TRBJ1-2; TRBD1 matches at 9 bases. The junction had 2 bases not matched to a gene; V was cut back by 7 bases and J by 2 bases. The CDR3 covers 13 residues. The germline gives CDR1 KGHSH, CDR2 LQKENI. CDR3 sequence: CASFDRGNYGYTF. The CDR3, as DNA: TGTGCCAGCTTCGACAGGGGGAACTATGGCTACACCTTC.

The chain links TRBV6-1 to TRBJ2-1, with 7 bases lining up with TRBD2. Looked up from germline, CDR1 is MNHNS and CDR2 is SASEGT. Trimming removed 8 bases from V and 5 bases from J; junction bases left unmatched: 6. The CDR3 is made up of 13 amino acids. Written as DNA, the CDR3 is TGTGCCAGCCTTGGGGACTATAACAATGAGCAGTTCTTC. Protein product: CASLGDYNNEQFF.

V and J are TRBV11-2 and TRBJ2-1; 12 bases align to TRBD2. The CDR3 contains 16 residues. J was trimmed by 9 bases and V by 0 bases; bases with no gene match: 6. Looked up from germline, CDR1 is SGHAT and CDR2 is FQNNGV. The CDR3 region has the DNA TGTGCCAGCAGCTTAGAAATTACTAGCGGGGGGAGTGAGCAGTTCTTC. Protein sequence: CASSLEITSGGSEQFF. The full variable domain, with the rest looked up from reference TRBV11-2 and TRBJ2-1, is EAGVAQSPRYKIIEKRQSVAFWCNPISGHATLYWYQQILGQGPKLLIQFQNNGVVDDSQLPKDRFSAERLKGVDSTLKIQPAKLEDSAVYLCASSLEITSGGSEQFFGPGTRLTVL.

The J gene is TRBJ2-5, the V gene TRBV5-6; 7 nucleotides line up with TRBD1. The V segment lost 5 bases and the J segment 7 bases; nucleotides outside the gene matches: 8. The CDR3 sequence is 13 residues long. Per the germline V gene, CDR1 is SGHDT and CDR2 is YYEEEE. The CDR3 sequence: CASSSGTAGTQYF. The CDR3 DNA is TGTGCCAGCAGTTCCGGGACAGCAGGGACCCAGTACTTC.

This chain links TRBV6-5 with TRBJ2-7, with TRBD2 matching over 10 bases. CDR3 size: 14 residues. Germline values: CDR1 MNHEY, CDR2 SVGAGI. After removal of 9 bases from V and 6 bases from J, the junction contained 11 bases not matched to a gene. The CDR3 DNA follows: TGTGCCAGTAGGAGCGGGGGGGCCTTTGGCGAGCAGTACTTC. Its protein product is CASRSGGAFGEQYF.

This CDR3 reads CASSVLRGEDIQGQPQHF. The CDR3 nucleotides are TGTGCCAGCAGTGTCCTCAGGGGCGAGGATATACAGGGTCAGCCCCAGCATTTT. This sequence joins TRBV6-1 and TRBJ1-5, with a tentative D call TRBD1 (6 bases). CDR3 length equals 18 residues. Germline assignment: CDR1 MNHNS and CDR2 SASEGT. Trimming removed 4 bases from V and 6 bases from J, with 25 bases in between.

The chain carries TRBV6-5 and TRBJ1-5; TRBD1 matches 8 bases. Germline loops: CDR1 MNHEY, CDR2 SVGAGI. The ends lost 4 bases at V and 4 bases at J; junction bases unmatched: 6. This CDR3 contains 15 residues. DNA of the CDR3: TGTGCCAGCAGTTCTACAGGGGGAAGGAATCAGCCCCAGCATTTT. Its translation: CASSSTGGRNQPQHF.

The gene calls are TRBV7-9 and TRBJ2-1, with a possible D match to TRBD1 (5 bases). The CDR3 has 15 residues. V was trimmed by 5 bases and J by 3 bases, leaving 14 bases between them. The germline gives CDR1 SEHNR, CDR2 FQNEAQ (reference sequence). CDR3 nucleotides: TGTGCCAGCAGCCTTCCAGGGTTTGGCTACAATGAGCAGTTCTTC. It translates to CASSLPGFGYNEQFF.

The sample holds a few counts of this clone. V gene TRBV5-1 combines with J gene TRBJ2-1; TRBD2 aligns across 9 bases. The CDR3 runs 14 residues. Germline assignment: CDR1 SGHRS and CDR2 YFSETQ. The junction had 10 bases not matched to a gene; V was cut back by 5 bases and J by 10 bases. Here the CDR3 reads CASRTSGGPGEQFF. The CDR3 nucleotides are TGCGCCAGCAGGACGAGCGGGGGGCCGGGGGAGCAGTTCTTC.